This is a list of T cell receptor beta chains from one sample in a study of technical replicates of blood from a handful of donors. Measured with immunoSEQ multiplex PCR; TCRdb has only the in-frame clones, and not every one. This sample carries about 85,000 clones, less than 95% of them seen once, and the ten largest clones take roughly 0.25%. The sample was T cells isolated from PBMCs. All receptors derive from a human donor in good health. The CDR3 runs from the conserved cysteine through the conserved F or W. D genes are given only for firm matches. Clone size is shown for a subset of rows, as once, few, many or a class of expanded clone.

j_gene | v_gene | d_gene | abundance | CDR3nt | CDR3aa
TRBJ1-4 | TRBV6-1 | TRBD1 | NA | TGTGCCAGCACTACGGACAGGGCTGGATTACTGTTTTTT | CASTTDRAGLLFF
TRBJ2-3 | TRBV7-9 | NA | NA | TGTGCCAGCAGCTTAGGGTCGGTGTCAGATACGCAGTATTTT | CASSLGSVSDTQYF
TRBJ2-5 | TRBV7-9 | NA | NA | TGTGCCAGCAGCTTATCCCAGGGGGGCTTTGGGGGTGAGACCCAGTACTTC | CASSLSQGGFGGETQYF
TRBJ2-7 | TRBV4-1 | TRBD2 | NA | TGCGCCAGCAGCCTCCAGAAGAGCGGGAACCCCTACGAGCAGTACTTC | CASSLQKSGNPYEQYF
TRBJ1-1 | TRBV10-3 | NA | NA | TGTGCCATCAGTCCCGACAGGAACCTGAACACTGAAGCTTTCTTT | CAISPDRNLNTEAFF
TRBJ1-1 | TRBV29-1 | NA | NA | TGCAGCGTTGAAGTCTATCAGGGTCTGAACACTGAAGCTTTCTTT | CSVEVYQGLNTEAFF
TRBJ1-5 | TRBV28 | NA | NA | TGTGCCAGCGGGGGGACCCAGCCCCAGCATTTT | CASGGTQPQHF
TRBJ1-1 | TRBV28 | TRBD1 | NA | TGTGCCAGCAGTCCCGGGACAGAAATCTGGAACACTGAAGCTTTCTTT | CASSPGTEIWNTEAFF
TRBJ1-5 | TRBV7-9 | TRBD1 | NA | TGTGCCAGCAGCCTTGGGAGGGACAGGGGCGATCAGCCCCAGCATTTT | CASSLGRDRGDQPQHF
TRBJ2-1 | TRBV5-4 | TRBD1 | NA | TGTGCCAGCAGCTTGAACAGGGGGTGGCATGAGCAGTTCTTC | CASSLNRGWHEQFF
TRBJ2-7 | TRBV5-1 | NA | NA | TGCGCCAGCAGATTTACAGGGAGCTCCTACGAGCAGTACTTC | CASRFTGSSYEQYF
TRBJ2-3 | TRBV6-4 | TRBD2 | NA | TGTGCCAGCAGCCGAACTAGCGGGAAACTTACAGATACGCAGTATTTT | CASSRTSGKLTDTQYF
TRBJ2-1 | TRBV13 | TRBD2 | few | TGTGCCAGCAGCGCGCGGACTAGCGCTAATGAGCAGTTCTTC | CASSARTSANEQFF
TRBJ1-1 | TRBV9 | NA | NA | TGTGCCAGCAGTGGTCTACAGGGTCATGCTTTCTTT | CASSGLQGHAFF
TRBJ2-7 | TRBV30 | NA | NA | TGTGCCTGGGCCAGGGGTTACGAGCAGTACTTC | CAWARGYEQYF
TRBJ2-7 | TRBV4-1 | NA | NA | TGCGCCAGCAGCCAAGATGGGAGCTACGAGCAGTACTTC | CASSQDGSYEQYF
TRBJ1-1 | TRBV2 | NA | NA | TGTGTTAGCAGCAGGGTGAGACCTGAAGCTTTCTTT | CVSSRVRPEAFF
TRBJ2-6 | TRBV5-8 | NA | NA | TGTGCCAGCACCGCGGAATTCCGTCCTTCTGGGGCCAACGTCCTGACTTTC | CASTAEFRPSGANVLTF
TRBJ2-7 | TRBV4-2 | TRBD1 | NA | TGTGCCAGCAGCCAATACAGGGGGACCTACGAGCAGTACTTC | CASSQYRGTYEQYF
TRBJ2-7 | TRBV4-2 | TRBD2 | NA | TGTGCCAGCAGCCTAAGAGGGGAGGGGGCTGGACTAGCGGGGGGCCCCGCATCCTCCTACGAGCAGTACTTC | CASSLRGEGAGLAGGPASSYEQYF
TRBJ2-5 | TRBV6-8 | TRBD2 | NA | TGTGCCAGCAGTTACGCGCAGGCTAGCGGGAGCCCAGAGACCCAGTACTTC | CASSYAQASGSPETQYF
TRBJ1-2 | TRBV2 | TRBD1 | NA | TGTGCCAGCAGTGAAGGGACAGGGTTTTTCTATGGCTACACCTTC | CASSEGTGFFYGYTF
TRBJ2-2 | TRBV9 | NA | NA | TGTGCCAGCAGCGTAAGCGGCGACGTAAGCTGGAGCGGGGAGCTGTTTTTT | CASSVSGDVSWSGELFF
TRBJ1-1 | TRBV5-4 | TRBD1 | NA | TGTGCCAGCAGCTTGGGGACAGGGGTCGGTGAAGCTTTCTTT | CASSLGTGVGEAFF
TRBJ2-4 | TRBV5-6 | NA | NA | TGTGCCAGCAGCTTGGGGATTAGACAGTCCCAGGGGGGGTACTTC | CASSLGIRQSQGGYF
TRBJ1-1 | TRBV6-5 | NA | NA | TGTGCCAGCAGTTGGGAAGGGACACGGCCCGAAGCTTTCTTT | CASSWEGTRPEAFF
TRBJ1-5 | TRBV27 | NA | NA | TGTGCCAGCAGTTACAGCGGGACGCTAACTCAGCCCCAGCATTTT | CASSYSGTLTQPQHF
TRBJ1-5 | TRBV4-1 | TRBD1 | NA | TGCGCCAGCAGCCAACCCCCGGGACAGGGGTATCATCAGCCCCAGCATTTT | CASSQPPGQGYHQPQHF
TRBJ2-7 | TRBV27 | NA | NA | TGTGCCAGCAGTTTATCTGCGGGGGACACCTACGAGCAGTACTTC | CASSLSAGDTYEQYF
TRBJ2-3 | TRBV19 | TRBD2 | NA | TGTGCCAGTAGTATGCGGGAGCAGAGGACAGATACGCAGTATTTT | CASSMREQRTDTQYF